The clone carrying this T cell receptor beta chain was seen more than once but under ten times. The antigen remains unidentified. The V gene's germline CDR1 is ENHRY and CDR2 SYGVKD. The V end was cut by 8 bases, the J end by 3 bases, with 17 bases between. The CDR3 runs 15 residues. This entry is derived from a study of T-cell reconstitution after alpha-beta-depleted transplantation in children. This sample's TCRbeta library carried unique molecular identifier barcodes. TCRdb redid the calling of the PCR reads with MiXCR, one entry per CDR3 protein. The sample consists of roughly 350,000 distinct CDR3 sequences, 15% to 20% of them appearing once. Notes on the study in general: A year had passed since transplant, and T-cell counts and diversity by then came mostly from newly produced T cells.

Sequencing used PBMCs, mostly from graft donor cells, obtained 360 days after TCRalphabeta/CD19-depleted stem cell transplant. This chain joins TRBV10-3 and TRBJ1-5; D is possibly TRBD1 (5 bases). This sequence was found in a male patient aged 2-9 years who had a stem cell transplant for acute lymphoblastic leukemia, so the T cells may come from the graft donor. The CDR3 spells CAIRGGGSNNQPQHF. In nucleotides, the CDR3 is TGTGCCATCCGGGGGGGAGGATCCAACAATCAGCCCCAGCATTTT.